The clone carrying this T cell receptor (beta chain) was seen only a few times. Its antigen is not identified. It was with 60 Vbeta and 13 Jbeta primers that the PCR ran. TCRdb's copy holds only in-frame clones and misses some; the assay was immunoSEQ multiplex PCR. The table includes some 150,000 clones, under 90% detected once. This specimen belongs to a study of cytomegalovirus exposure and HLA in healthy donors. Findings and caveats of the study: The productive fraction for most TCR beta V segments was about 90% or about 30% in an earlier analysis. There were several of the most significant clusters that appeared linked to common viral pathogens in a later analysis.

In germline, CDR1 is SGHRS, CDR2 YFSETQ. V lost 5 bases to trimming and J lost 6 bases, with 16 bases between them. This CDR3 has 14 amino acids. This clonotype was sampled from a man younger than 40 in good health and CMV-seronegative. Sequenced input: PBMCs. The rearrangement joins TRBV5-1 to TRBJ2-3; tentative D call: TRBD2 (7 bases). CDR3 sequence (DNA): TGCGCCAGCAGTTTTAGCAAGGGGGGGGATACGCAGTATTTT. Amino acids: CASSFSKGGDTQYF.